The sequence of this T cell receptor beta chain was determined in a study of blood T cell repertoires in COVID-19. Study-level information: The samples span acute and convalescent COVID-19 from the United States, Italy and Spain. PBMCs, B-cell-depleted T cells, or T cells were the source of the cDNA or gDNA that made up the material.

The authors' processing: Amplifying reference gene primers gave estimates of nucleated cell counts. Sequencing was performed with immunoSEQ multiplex PCR; in TCRdb, only in-frame clones are kept and a portion is missing. The DNA gave D and trimming, while V, J and clone size come from that table. Here the sample spans about 170,000 clones, 70% to 90% being singletons. The V and J ends lost 2 bases and 0 bases, in that order; junction bases with no gene match: 3. Germline loops: CDR1 ENHRY, CDR2 SYGVKD. The length of the CDR3 is 16 residues. This TCR came from a man aged 50 to 60 who had recovered from COVID-19. The material sequenced was peripheral blood. The V call is TRBV10-3, the J call TRBJ1-3; TRBD1 aligns across 8 bases. This CDR3 is CAISEPTGGSGNTIYF. The CDR3 region has the DNA TGTGCCATCAGTGAGCCCACAGGGGGCTCTGGAAACACCATATATTTT.